The 24 T cell receptor beta chains reported below all come from one sample, sequenced in a study of response to subunit inactivated influenza vaccine. Using its own MiXCR run on the RT-PCR reads, TCRdb lists one record per CDR3 protein. Of under 850,000 distinct CDR3 sequences listed, approximately 17% are singletons. Source: PBMCs from blood, taken less than 6 days after vaccination. All receptors come from a man aged 45-65 years who received an inactivated influenza vaccine.

The J gene is TRBJ2-3, the V gene TRBV5-1, with D possibly matching TRBD2 (5 bases). The V end was cut by 0 bases, the J end by 4 bases, with 18 bases between. CDR3 size: 17 residues. The germline gives CDR1 SGHRS, CDR2 YFSETQ. CDR3 residues: CASSLELAGRGADTQYF. CDR3 bases: TGCGCCAGCAGCTTGGAATTGGCGGGTAGAGGCGCAGATACGCAGTATTTT.

This chain joins TRBV20-1 and TRBJ1-1; D unclear. Germline CDR1 is DFQATT and CDR2 is SNEGSKA (reference sequence). V was shortened by 0 bases and J by 1 base, with 12 bases between the two germline ends. The CDR3 totals 15 residues. The CDR3 DNA follows: TGCAGTGCTAGAGATCTGAGTGGAAAGAACACTGAAGCTTTCTTT. It encodes CSARDLSGKNTEAFF.

This clonotype has only a few counts. V and J are TRBV7-9 and TRBJ1-2; 7 nucleotides line up with TRBD1. V dropped 5 bases and J dropped 3; count of bases not matched to a gene: 12. Per germline, CDR1 SEHNR and CDR2 FQNEAQ (reference sequence). The CDR3 spans 16 residues. CDR3 in amino acids: CASSIRDSHNHYGYTF. DNA for the CDR3: TGTGCCAGCAGCATCCGGGACAGCCACAATCACTATGGCTACACCTTC.

This clonotype was counted between two and nine times. The chain combines TRBV2 with TRBJ1-6, with D perhaps matching TRBD1 (6 bases). This CDR3 has 13 residues. Germline-derived CDR1 and CDR2 are SNHLY and FYNNEI. V gave up 10 bases and J gave up 7 bases, with 14 bases separating them. CDR3 sequence (DNA): TGTGCCACCACAGGGAAGTGGAATTCACCCCTCCACTTT. It codes for CATTGKWNSPLHF. Using reference TRBV2 and TRBJ1-6 for the parts outside the CDR3, the full variable domain is EPEVTQTPSHQVTQMGQEVILRCVPISNHLYFYWYRQILGQKVEFLVSFYNNEISEKSEIFDDQFSVERPDGSNFTLKIRSTKLEDSAMYFCATTGKWNSPLHFGNGTRLTVT.

V usage is TRBV20-1 and J usage is TRBJ1-5; D unresolved. V gave up 5 bases and J gave up 6 bases, with 11 bases separating them. The CDR3 sequence is 12 residues long. The germline CDR1 and CDR2 sequences are DFQATT and SNEGSKA (reference sequence). The CDR3 is CSALWSGQPQHF. Written as DNA, the CDR3 is TGCAGTGCTCTATGGAGCGGTCAGCCCCAGCATTTT.

Many counts were recorded for this clonotype. The rearrangement joins TRBV29-1 to TRBJ2-2; 14 bases align to TRBD2. The CDR3 runs 15 residues. The V segment lost 6 bases and the J segment 2 bases; nucleotides outside the gene matches: 2. CDR1 is SQVTM, CDR2 ANQGSEA, per germline. The CDR3 DNA reads TGCAGCGTGGGACTAGCGGGAGTAAACACCGGGGAGCTGTTTTTT. Translation: CSVGLAGVNTGELFF.

This clonotype has more than one count but fewer than ten. V and J are TRBV20-1 and TRBJ2-1, with D possibly TRBD2 on 6 matching bases. The CDR3 contains 16 residues. CDR1 DFQATT and CDR2 SNEGSKA come from the germline V gene (reference sequence). V lost 3 bases, J lost 7 bases, and 22 bases lay in between. The CDR3 DNA sequence: TGCAGTGCTAGGCCCATGGTTGCGGGACTTGAGAATGAGCAGTTCTTC. It is translated as CSARPMVAGLENEQFF.

V and J are TRBV20-1 and TRBJ1-2; D possibly corresponds to TRBD1 (5 bases). This CDR3 is 15 amino acids long. Germline lookup yields CDR1 DFQATT and CDR2 SNEGSKA (reference sequence). V lost 3 bases to trimming and J lost 2 bases, with 16 bases between them. CDR3 amino acids: CSASPPDRMNYGYTF. The CDR3 DNA follows: TGCAGTGCTAGCCCCCCTGACAGAATGAACTATGGCTACACCTTC.

This clonotype was counted only a few times. The V gene is TRBV6-5, the J gene TRBJ1-5; D not resolved. Germline-derived CDR1 and CDR2 are MNHEY and SVGAGI. The CDR3 length is 17 residues. Trimming took 4 bases from V and 0 from J, leaving 16 bases between them. CDR3 sequence reads: CASSSAESLYSNQPQHF. The CDR3 DNA reads TGTGCCAGCAGTTCCGCTGAGAGCCTTTATAGCAATCAGCCCCAGCATTTT.

The chain combines TRBV5-1 with TRBJ2-1; TRBD2 matches at 16 bases. This CDR3 is built from 16 residues. Germline values: CDR1 SGHRS, CDR2 YFSETQ. V lost 3 bases, J lost 10 bases, and 7 bases stayed unmatched. CDR3 region: CASSWGTSGGAEEQFF. The CDR3 DNA reads as TGCGCCAGCAGCTGGGGGACTAGCGGGGGGGCTGAAGAGCAGTTCTTC.

Many counts were recorded for this clonotype. This chain connects TRBV7-2 to TRBJ2-7; 8 bases map to TRBD1. The junction had 5 bases not matched to a gene; V was cut back by 5 bases and J by 2 bases. Germline assignment: CDR1 SGHTA and CDR2 FQGNSA. CDR3 length equals 14 residues. The CDR3: CASSAGQGPYEQYF. The CDR3 DNA reads TGTGCCAGCAGCGCCGGACAGGGCCCCTACGAGCAGTACTTC.

The table lists this clonotype with a few counts. The rearrangement uses TRBV19 and TRBJ1-1, with TRBD1 matching 7 bases. V lost 4 bases to trimming and J lost 5 bases; unmatched junction nucleotides: 10. The CDR3 covers 15 residues. Per the germline V gene, CDR1 is LNHDA and CDR2 is SQIVND (reference sequence). This CDR3 is CASSRAGQVGTEAFF. CDR3 bases: TGTGCCAGTAGTAGAGCCGGACAGGTGGGGACTGAAGCTTTCTTT.

This clonotype was detected only a few times. The V and J genes are TRBV20-1 and TRBJ2-1; 10 bases are shared with TRBD2. From germline, CDR1 is DFQATT and CDR2 SNEGSKA (reference sequence). J gave up 8 bases and V 1 base, and 11 bases lay outside the gene matches. CDR3 length: 16 amino acids. The CDR3 loop is CSARGIAGGWVHEQFF. The DNA for the CDR3 is TGCAGTGCTAGAGGGATAGCGGGAGGATGGGTCCATGAGCAGTTCTTC.

This clonotype was counted between two and nine times. J is TRBJ1-1 and V is TRBV14; D gene unclear. CDR3 length: 14 residues. CDR1 and CDR2 (germline): SGHDN, FVKESK. The V end lost 4 bases, the J end lost 0 bases, and 9 bases lay between the germline ends. The CDR3 sequence: CASSPGVVNTEAFF. The CDR3 DNA reads as TGTGCCAGCAGCCCCGGGGTCGTGAACACTGAAGCTTTCTTT.

There are many counts of this clonotype. The J gene is TRBJ2-3, the V gene TRBV27; 11 nucleotides line up with TRBD2. Germline trimming cut 1 base from V and 2 bases from J; bases unmatched to any gene: 8. The CDR3 length is 18 residues. Looked up from germline, CDR1 is MNHEY and CDR2 is SMNVEV (reference sequence). The CDR3 DNA reads TGTGCCAGCAGTTTATGGGTTATGACTAGCGGGAACACAGATACGCAGTATTTT. Translating gives CASSLWVMTSGNTDTQYF.

The V and J genes are TRBV5-1 and TRBJ1-3, with D possibly being TRBD1 (6 bases). The length of the CDR3 is 14 residues. Per germline, CDR1 SGHRS and CDR2 YFSETQ. V lost 2 bases and J 4 bases, leaving 10 bases between the germline ends. The CDR3: CASSFVGTGNTIYF. The CDR3 bases are TGCGCCAGCAGCTTCGTCGGGACAGGAAACACCATATATTTT.

Ten or more counts support this clonotype. The J gene is TRBJ2-7, the V gene TRBV6-2 or TRBV6-3; possible D gene TRBD2, 6 bases. Germline V gene sequence: CDR1 MNHEY, CDR2 SVGEGT. The CDR3 is made up of 12 amino acids. With 5 bases removed from V and 7 bases from J, the gap between germline ends came to 12 bases. CDR3: CASSGGAREQYF. CDR3 sequence (DNA): TGTGCCAGCAGTGGAGGGGCACGTGAGCAGTACTTC.

This clonotype showed up just a few times. The rearrangement uses TRBV10-3 and TRBJ2-5; 9 positions match TRBD2. The CDR3 runs to 16 residues. V was clipped by 6 bases and J by 4 bases; unmatched bases: 12. Germline V gene data show CDR1 as ENHRY and CDR2 as SYGVKD. This CDR3 is CAISLRNAGGVETQYF. As DNA, the CDR3 is TGTGCCATCAGCCTGAGGAATGCGGGAGGGGTAGAGACCCAGTACTTC.

At least ten counts were recorded for this clonotype. This rearrangement joins TRBV6-5 to TRBJ1-2; D gene ambiguous. V was clipped by 2 bases and J by 4 bases, with 11 bases between them. CDR1 and CDR2 (germline): MNHEY, SVGAGI. The CDR3 spans 14 residues. CDR3 sequence reads: CASSYGGTSYGYTF. The DNA of the CDR3 is TGTGCCAGCAGTTACGGAGGAACCTCCTATGGCTACACCTTC.

The genes are TRBV15 and TRBJ2-3; D is unresolved. V was cut by 1 base and J by 2 bases, with 4 bases left in between. Germline V gene lookup returns CDR1 LNHNV and CDR2 YYDKDF (reference sequence). This CDR3 has 13 amino acids. The CDR3: CATSRVTTDTQYF. The CDR3 DNA reads as TGTGCCACCAGCAGAGTGACCACAGATACGCAGTATTTT.

The chain has TRBV2 and TRBJ2-7; TRBD2 agrees at 7 bases. The germline V gene has CDR1 SNHLY and CDR2 FYNNEI. The V and J ends lost 7 bases and 3 bases, in that order; junction bases with no gene match: 12. There are 15 residues in the CDR3. The CDR3 protein is CASNFGGGRGYEQYF. Here the CDR3 DNA reads TGTGCCAGCAATTTCGGGGGTGGGAGGGGCTACGAGCAGTACTTC.

The V call is TRBV7-9, the J call TRBJ1-2; maybe TRBD1 (6 bases). Trimming took off 1 base at V and 7 bases at J, with 10 bases between the two ends. The CDR3 has 13 residues. CDR1 and CDR2 (germline): SEHNR, FQNEAQ (reference sequence). The CDR3 here is CASSLVQGIGYTF. The CDR3 nucleotides are TGTGCCAGCAGCTTAGTCCAGGGGATTGGCTACACCTTC.

Ten or more counts support this clonotype. V and J are TRBV4-2 and TRBJ2-2; no reliable D call. Germline V lookup: CDR1 LGHNA, CDR2 YNFKEQ. The CDR3 is made up of 11 amino acids. Trimming removed 7 bases at V and 7 bases at J, with 7 bases between. The CDR3 coding sequence is TGTGCCAGCAACAAGGGCGGGGAGCTGTTTTTT. This encodes CASNKGGELFF.

The chain has TRBV27 and TRBJ2-1; TRBD2 matches at 10 bases. Losses at the gene ends were 1 base for V and 5 bases for J; bases not matched to a gene: 2. The CDR3 consists of 15 residues. CDR1 is MNHEY and CDR2 is SMNVEV in the germline V gene (reference sequence). CDR3 coding DNA: TGTGCCAGCAGTTTATATAGCGGGAGGAACAATGAGCAGTTCTTC. Translating it yields CASSLYSGRNNEQFF.